The rows below give T cell receptor beta chains drawn from one sample of a study of blood T cells in healthy people across ages. TCRdb reanalysed the 5' RACE reads using MiXCR and keeps one entry per CDR3 protein. The table has about 320,000 distinct CDR3 sequences, roughly 29% seen once. Sequenced sample: blood. These receptors originate from a woman in her sixties or seventies in good health. Both conserved end residues are part of each CDR3.

J gene | V gene | CDR3 length | CDR3 protein
TRBJ1-2 | TRBV25-1 | 16 | CASSGPPGTANYGYTF
TRBJ2-1 | TRBV20-1 | 19 | CSASALAGGPRVSYNEQFF
TRBJ2-3 | TRBV6-5 | 15 | CASRAGAMRTDTQYF
TRBJ2-3 | TRBV5-1 | 14 | CASSGGDNLDTQYF
NA | TRBV3-1 | 13 | CASSQPDSTEQYF
TRBJ2-7 | TRBV6-5 | 13 | CASRPTGAHEQYF
TRBJ1-1 | TRBV19 | 15 | CASSPGHPATTEAFF
TRBJ2-3 | TRBV5-1 | 17 | CASSLFGTSGTTDTQYF
TRBJ1-2 | TRBV27 | 15 | CASSLRAAGVYGYTF
TRBJ1-4 | TRBV4-3 | 15 | CASSQEYRRGEKLFF
TRBJ2-1 | TRBV10-3 | 16 | CAITEEGLAGVNEQFF